The source of this TCR beta chain is a study of identical twins. Findings and caveats of the study: Among out-of-frame alpha sequences shared by twins, low generation probability occurred in excess. Beta out-of-frame twin sharing showed a weaker excess.

This CDR3 is built from 15 residues. Germline V gives CDR1 DFQATT, CDR2 SNEGSKA (reference sequence). Trimming left V 6 bases short and J 6 bases short, with 22 bases between. This clonotype was picked up a small number of times. What it binds is not known. Donors were all healthy Caucasians. TCRdb itself ran the 5' RACE reads through MiXCR, one entry per CDR3 protein. The sample lists some 300,000 distinct CDR3 sequences, approximately 13% occurring once. The same sample was also used in a study of yellow fever vaccine responses in identical twins.

This receptor was taken from a woman under 30 in good health. Sequencing was done on a sample of CD8+ T cells sorted from blood. The chain combines TRBV20-1 with TRBJ2-3, with D possibly TRBD2 on 5 matching bases. CDR3 loop: CSAKDLDHPRDTQYF. The DNA of the CDR3 is TGCAGTGCGAAGGACTTAGATCACCCTCGCGATACGCAGTATTTT.